Below, 2 T cell receptor beta chains from the same sample are listed, as sequenced in a study of cytomegalovirus exposure and HLA in healthy donors. The PCR used 60 Vbeta and 13 Jbeta primers. This table comes from immunoSEQ multiplex PCR, and its TCRdb copy is limited to in-frame clones, with some not included. The sample carries 200,000 to 300,000 clones, roughly 78% recorded once. Sequencing used PBMCs. The receptors come from a boy younger than 18 in good health and CMV-seronegative.

This chain connects TRBV19 to TRBJ1-2, with D perhaps TRBD1 (5 bases). V dropped 3 bases and J dropped 7 bases, with 15 bases sitting between them. Germline CDR1 LNHDA, CDR2 SQIVND (reference sequence). The CDR3 is made up of 14 amino acids. CDR3 loop: CASSIFAGLGGYTF. CDR3 nucleotides: TGTGCCAGTAGTATTTTCGCGGGGCTAGGTGGCTACACCTTC.

The genes are TRBV5-1 and TRBJ1-2; 9 bases agree with TRBD1. The V and J ends lost 1 base and 2 bases, in that order; junction bases with no gene match: 3. The CDR3 totals 15 residues. The V gene's germline CDR1 is SGHRS and CDR2 YFSETQ. CDR3 sequence: CASSLSTGGNYGYTF. CDR3 sequence (DNA): TGCGCCAGCAGCTTGTCGACAGGGGGAAACTATGGCTACACCTTC.